One sample yielded the 25 T cell receptor beta chains listed below, sequenced in a study of blood T cell repertoires in COVID-19. Method: immunoSEQ multiplex PCR; TCRdb's copy keeps in-frame clones and lacks some. The sample holds some 280,000 clones; around four fifths are singletons and the top ten take around 3.7%. The specimen sequenced was peripheral blood. These receptors originate from a woman in her forties or fifties with active or convalescent COVID-19.

The gene calls are TRBV18 and TRBJ1-1; 12 bases fit TRBD1. This CDR3 has 15 residues. J was trimmed by 4 bases and V by 4 bases; bases with no gene match: 4. CDR1 is KGHSH, CDR2 LQKENI, per germline. For the CDR3, the DNA is TGTGCCAGCTCACAGGGGACAGGGGGCGGCACTGAAGCTTTCTTT. Its protein is CASSQGTGGGTEAFF.

Comments on this clone: The sample holds other DNA sequences that translate to the same CDR3. CDR3 nucleotide sequence: TGCAGTGCTAGTACGGGTGACTATGGCTACACCTTC. Its translation is CSASTGDYGYTF. The genes are TRBV20-1 and TRBJ1-2, with unresolved D. V was shortened by 3 bases and J by 3 bases, with 8 bases between the two germline ends. The CDR3 extends over 12 amino acids. Germline loops: CDR1 DFQATT, CDR2 SNEGSKA (reference sequence).

This chain links TRBV2 with TRBJ2-7; D unclear. The CDR3 contains 12 residues. Trimming removed 3 bases from V and 3 bases from J, with 6 bases in between. Per germline, CDR1 SNHLY and CDR2 FYNNEI. CDR3 in DNA: TGTGCCAGCAGTGAGGGCGACTACGAGCAGTACTTC. Its translation is CASSEGDYEQYF. The complete variable domain, with remaining parts taken from reference TRBV2 and TRBJ2-7, reads EPEVTQTPSHQVTQMGQEVILRCVPISNHLYFYWYRQILGQKVEFLVSFYNNEISEKSEIFDDQFSVERPDGSNFTLKIRSTKLEDSAMYFCASSEGDYEQYFGPGTRLTVT.

J is TRBJ1-2 and V is TRBV3-1 (or the pseudogene TRBV3-2); 10 nucleotides align to TRBD1. Germline loops: CDR1 LGHDT, CDR2 YNNKEL (reference sequence). This CDR3 is built from 16 residues. Trimming removed 3 bases from V and 4 bases from J; junction bases left unmatched: 8. In nucleotides, the CDR3 is TGTGCCAGCAGCCATGGGGACAGGGGCCGAAGCTATGGCTACACCTTC. It encodes CASSHGDRGRSYGYTF.

V usage is TRBV5-8 and J usage is TRBJ1-5; TRBD1 agrees at 8 bases. After removal of 4 bases from V and 2 bases from J, the junction contained 11 bases not matched to a gene. Germline V CDR1 and CDR2: SGHTS, YDEGEE. This CDR3 is 17 amino acids long. The CDR3 loop is CASSPWTGMGGNQPQHF. DNA for the CDR3: TGTGCCAGCAGCCCCTGGACAGGGATGGGTGGCAATCAGCCCCAGCATTTT.

V usage is TRBV3-1 (or the pseudogene TRBV3-2) and J usage is TRBJ2-1, with 11 bases aligning to TRBD2. The CDR3 has 15 residues. V trimming: 5 bases; J trimming: 4 bases; junction bases outside the gene matches: 4. Germline-derived CDR1 and CDR2 are LGHDT and YNNKEL (reference sequence). The DNA of the CDR3 is TGTGCCAGCAGCGTGACTAGCGGGGAGTACAATGAGCAGTTCTTC. It yields the protein CASSVTSGEYNEQFF.

This clone was seen just once. The chain couples TRBV9 to TRBJ2-3, with 11 bases aligning to TRBD1. The CDR3 consists of 16 residues. Germline assignment: CDR1 SGDLS and CDR2 YYNGEE. V lost 4 bases and J lost 8; bases outside the gene matches: 12. CDR3 protein: CASSWDRGTGSSTQYF. The CDR3 nucleotides are TGTGCCAGCAGCTGGGACAGGGGGACTGGAAGTAGTACGCAGTATTTT.

This CDR3 is CASSFGQGPYEQYF. In nucleotides, the CDR3 is TGTGCCAGCAGTTTTGGACAGGGACCCTACGAGCAGTACTTC. This chain joins TRBV6-1 and TRBJ2-7; 8 nucleotides line up with TRBD1. V lost 5 bases, J lost 2 bases, and 5 bases stayed unmatched. Germline loops: CDR1 MNHNS, CDR2 SASEGT. This CDR3 spans 14 amino acids.

This clone has only one observation. The chain combines TRBV6-5 with TRBJ1-5; weak D call: TRBD1 (5 bases). The germline CDR1 and CDR2 sequences are MNHEY and SVGAGI. This CDR3 is 15 amino acids long. V was trimmed by 6 bases and J by 0 bases, leaving 12 bases between them. DNA for the CDR3: TGTGCCAGCAGGCAGACAGCAGATAGCAATCAGCCCCAGCATTTT. This encodes CASRQTADSNQPQHF.

The rearrangement links TRBV9 to TRBJ2-2; 9 bases are a match to TRBD1. CDR1 SGDLS and CDR2 YYNGEE come from the germline V gene. The length of the CDR3 is 15 residues. V dropped 4 bases and J dropped 7; count of bases not matched to a gene: 8. The CDR3 spells CASSPAWTGVGELFF. The DNA for the CDR3 is TGTGCCAGCAGCCCGGCGTGGACAGGGGTCGGGGAGCTGTTTTTT.

In this sample, this clone turned up a few times. This sample also contains other DNA sequences that code for the same CDR3. The chain joins TRBV14 to TRBJ2-7; D gene unclear. Germline-derived CDR1 and CDR2 are SGHDN and FVKESK. The CDR3 loop spans 14 amino acids. The V end lost 0 bases, the J end lost 1 base, and 7 bases lay between the germline ends. The CDR3 nucleotides are TGTGCCAGCAGCCAAGATCCCCGTTCCTACGAGCAGTACTTC. Translation gives CASSQDPRSYEQYF.

Concerning this clone itself: Distinct nucleotide sequences in the sample also encode this CDR3. For the CDR3, the DNA is TGTGCCAGCAGTTTAACTGGGAGCTCCTATAATTCACCCCTCCACTTT. Amino acids: CASSLTGSSYNSPLHF. V gene TRBV28 combines with J gene TRBJ1-6; no clear D. The V end was cut by 2 bases, the J end by 0 bases, with 8 bases between. The CDR3 length is 16 residues. Germline CDR1 MDHEN, CDR2 SYDVKM.

CDR3 coding DNA: TGTGCCACCAGTGGGGAGCCTAGCGGCCCCACAGATACGCAGTATTTT. Translation gives CATSGEPSGPTDTQYF. This sequence joins TRBV24-1 and TRBJ2-3; TRBD2 aligns across 7 bases. The J segment lost 2 bases and the V segment lost 5 bases, leaving 9 bases of the junction unmatched. Germline loops: CDR1 KGHDR, CDR2 SFDVKD. This CDR3 contains 16 residues.

The rearrangement uses TRBV19 and TRBJ1-5, with TRBD1 as a possible D gene (6 bases). The CDR3 length is 14 residues. CDR1 LNHDA and CDR2 SQIVND come from the germline V gene (reference sequence). V lost 5 bases and J lost 5, with 13 bases in between. The CDR3 nucleotides are TGTGCCAGTAGTGTCACAGGGTTGGATCAGCCCCAGCATTTT. Its translation is CASSVTGLDQPQHF. The full variable domain, its missing parts supplied by reference TRBV19 and TRBJ1-5, is DGGITQSPKYLFRKEGQNVTLSCEQNLNHDAMYWYRQDPGQGLRLIYYSQIVNDFQKGDIAEGYSVSREKKESFPLTVTSAQKNPTAFYLCASSVTGLDQPQHFGDGTRLSIL.

This clone was seen at least ten times. This chain joins TRBV28 and TRBJ1-4; D gene uncertain. V lost 6 bases and J 4 bases, leaving 12 bases between the germline ends. The CDR3 spans 14 residues. Germline CDR1 and CDR2: MDHEN and SYDVKM. Written as DNA, the CDR3 is TGTGCCAGCAGCCGGGAAGGGCATAATGAAAAACTGTTTTTT. Residues: CASSREGHNEKLFF.

This chain connects TRBV6-1 to TRBJ2-7; weak D call: TRBD2 (5 bases). Trimming stripped 0 bases from V and 4 bases from J, with 16 bases between. The CDR3 loop spans 16 amino acids. Germline loops: CDR1 MNHNS, CDR2 SASEGT. Here the CDR3 reads CASSEARARDPYEQYF. Here the CDR3 DNA reads TGTGCCAGCAGTGAAGCGAGGGCGCGTGATCCATACGAGCAGTACTTC.

The chain combines TRBV5-1 with TRBJ1-6; D uncertain. The CDR3 is 15 residues long. CDR1 is SGHRS, CDR2 YFSETQ, per germline. The V end lost 4 bases, the J end lost 5 bases, and 13 bases lay between the germline ends. The CDR3 bases are TGCGCCAGCAGCCCCCTTGACTTGGATAATTCACCCCTCCACTTT. Amino acids: CASSPLDLDNSPLHF. The variable domain in full, with the rest retrieved from reference TRBV5-1 and TRBJ1-6, is KAGVTQTPRYLIKTRGQQVTLSCSPISGHRSVSWYQQTPGQGLQFLFEYFSETQRNKGNFPGRFSGRQFSNSRSEMNVSTLELGDSALYLCASSPLDLDNSPLHFGNGTRLTVT.

The V and J genes are TRBV27 and TRBJ2-1; 10 bases are a match to TRBD2. This CDR3 is 17 amino acids long. Germline V gene data show CDR1 as MNHEY and CDR2 as SMNVEV (reference sequence). Losses at the gene ends were 0 bases for V and 2 bases for J; bases not matched to a gene: 4. CDR3 sequence (DNA): TGTGCCAGCAGTTTATCGGGTAGCGGGAGGACCTACAATGAGCAGTTCTTC. It codes for CASSLSGSGRTYNEQFF.

The chain has TRBV7-8 and TRBJ1-5; tentatively, D is TRBD1 (6 bases). V lost 1 base, J lost 3 bases, and 10 bases lay in between. Germline CDR1 SGHVS, CDR2 FQNEAQ. The CDR3 is 15 residues long. The CDR3 DNA reads as TGTGCCAGCAGCTTAGGGGGGACACACAATCAGCCCCAGCATTTT. It specifies CASSLGGTHNQPQHF.

This clone was counted between two and nine times. The V and J genes are TRBV28 and TRBJ2-3; possibly TRBD2 for D (6 bases). The CDR3 spans 13 residues. Looked up from germline, CDR1 is MDHEN and CDR2 is SYDVKM. V was shortened by 5 bases and J by 6 bases, with 12 bases between the two germline ends. This chain's CDR3 is CASSIGTGDTQYF. The CDR3 DNA reads as TGTGCCAGCAGTATCGGGACTGGGGATACGCAGTATTTT.

The chain is built from TRBV7-9 and TRBJ2-7; TRBD1 aligns across 8 bases. Germline-derived CDR1 and CDR2 are SEHNR and FQNEAQ (reference sequence). This CDR3 has 16 amino acids. After removal of 5 bases from V and 2 bases from J, the junction contained 11 bases not matched to a gene. In DNA form, the CDR3 reads TGTGCCAGCAGCCCAGACAGGGGTACATTCGCCTACGAGCAGTACTTC. This codes for CASSPDRGTFAYEQYF.

The V gene is TRBV5-5, the J gene TRBJ1-5, with 9 bases aligning to TRBD1. The germline V gene encodes CDR1 SGHKS and CDR2 YYEKEE (reference sequence). The CDR3 loop spans 16 amino acids. V trimming: 4 bases; J trimming: 0 bases; junction bases outside the gene matches: 5. This CDR3 reads CASSPQGALSNQPQHF. The CDR3 bases are TGTGCCAGCAGCCCACAGGGGGCCCTTAGCAATCAGCCCCAGCATTTT.

The chain links TRBV28 to TRBJ1-1; the D gene is possibly TRBD1 (5 bases). The CDR3 extends over 13 amino acids. Germline CDR1 MDHEN, CDR2 SYDVKM. The V end lost 4 bases, the J end lost 4 bases, and 10 bases lay between the germline ends. The CDR3 here is CASSSGWRTEAFF. For the CDR3, the DNA is TGTGCCAGCAGTTCAGGGTGGCGCACTGAAGCTTTCTTT.

V gene TRBV9 combines with J gene TRBJ1-2; tentative D call: TRBD1 (6 bases). Trimming took 0 bases from V and 0 from J, leaving 15 bases between them. The CDR3 runs to 17 residues. Per germline, CDR1 SGDLS and CDR2 YYNGEE. The CDR3 coding sequence is TGTGCCAGCAGCGTAGCTGGCTCAGGGGCAGCTAACTATGGCTACACCTTC. Encoded protein: CASSVAGSGAANYGYTF.

This clone was counted a few times. The rearrangement joins TRBV5-1 to TRBJ2-1, with 11 nucleotides matching TRBD2. With V trimmed by 4 bases and J by 4 bases, 4 bases remained unmatched. Per the germline V gene, CDR1 is SGHRS and CDR2 is YFSETQ. CDR3 length: 15 residues. The CDR3 DNA reads TGCGCCAGCAGCCCCTTAGCGGGAGGGTACAATGAGCAGTTCTTC. It is translated as CASSPLAGGYNEQFF.